This is a list of T cell receptor beta chains from one sample in a study of T cell responses to AZD1222 COVID-19 vaccine. Some clones are missing from TCRdb's copy, which holds only in-frame ones; the method was immunoSEQ multiplex PCR. This sample has 100,000 to 150,000 clones; around nine tenths occur once, and the top ten carry 6.9%. The sample here was peripheral blood, taken on day 0 of AZD1222 vaccination. The receptor set was obtained from an adult in good health. Each CDR3 is given with its conserved first and last residue. The D gene is left open where the match is weak. Clone size is shown for a subset of rows, as once, few, many or a class of expanded clone.

v_gene	abundance	j_gene	d_gene	CDR3aa	CDR3nt
TRBV30	.	TRBJ1-2	TRBD1	CAWSVGTGYGYTF	TGTGCCTGGAGTGTAGGGACAGGGTATGGCTACACCTTC
TRBV19	.	TRBJ2-5	.	CASSPRQGGWFQETQYF	TGTGCCAGTAGTCCTAGGCAGGGTGGATGGTTCCAAGAGACCCAGTACTTC
TRBV4-2	once	TRBJ2-1	.	CASSQEMGPLVNEQFF	TGTGCCAGCAGCCAAGAAATGGGACCGCTGGTCAATGAGCAGTTCTTC
TRBV7-9	.	TRBJ1-4	.	CASSSPRPRVVF	TGTGCCAGCAGCTCTCCGCGTCCCCGGGTAGTATTT
TRBV11-3	.	TRBJ2-1	.	CASSLDGTLPHEQFF	TGTGCCAGCAGCTTAGACGGGACTTTGCCCCATGAGCAGTTCTTC
TRBV30	.	TRBJ1-1	TRBD1	CAWSHDRGNTEAFF	TGTGCCTGGAGTCATGACAGGGGGAACACTGAAGCTTTCTTT
TRBV7-8	.	TRBJ1-5	.	CASSLGGIGNQPQHF	TGTGCCAGCAGCTTAGGGGGTATCGGCAATCAGCCCCAGCATTTT
TRBV7-8	.	TRBJ2-7	TRBD1	CASSLVTGTGSYEQYF	TGTGCCAGCAGCTTAGTTACCGGGACAGGTTCATACGAGCAGTACTTC
TRBV10-1	.	TRBJ2-3	TRBD2	CASSELTSGGTDTQYF	TGCGCCAGCAGTGAGCTGACTAGCGGGGGCACAGATACGCAGTATTTT
TRBV6-5	.	TRBJ1-4	.	CASSYSPDIAKLFF	TGTGCCAGCAGTTACTCCCCGGACATAGCGAAACTGTTTTTT
TRBV29-1	.	TRBJ2-7	.	CSALLLSYEQYF	TGCAGCGCATTGTTACTTTCCTACGAGCAGTACTTC
TRBV6-4	.	TRBJ2-2	.	CASSETNTGELFF	TGTGCCAGCAGCGAAACGAACACCGGGGAGCTGTTTTTT
TRBV6-2/TRBV6-3	.	TRBJ1-1	.	CASSSGDSRSDTEAFF	TGTGCCAGCAGTTCTGGAGACAGTCGCTCGGACACTGAAGCTTTCTTT
TRBV4-2	.	TRBJ1-4	.	CASSQDPGGTNEKLFF	TGTGCCAGCAGCCAAGATCCCGGAGGAACTAATGAAAAACTGTTTTTT
TRBV10-3	.	TRBJ2-1	TRBD1	CATGSPGTGWSGDEQFF	TGTGCCACGGGCAGTCCCGGGACAGGGTGGTCGGGGGATGAGCAGTTCTTC
TRBV7-2	.	TRBJ2-7	TRBD2	CASSWGLAGGPAEQYF	TGTGCCAGCAGCTGGGGACTAGCGGGGGGGCCAGCCGAGCAGTACTTC
TRBV6-5	.	TRBJ1-1	.	CASSSQDGRVEAFF	TGTGCCAGCAGTTCACAGGACGGAAGGGTGGAAGCTTTCTTT
TRBV6-4	.	TRBJ2-1	TRBD2	CASSEISGGANEQFF	TGTGCCAGCAGTGAAATTAGCGGGGGGGCGAATGAGCAGTTCTTC
TRBV4-2	.	TRBJ2-3	.	CASSQEPETDTQYF	TGTGCCAGCAGCCAAGAACCCGAGACAGATACGCAGTATTTT
TRBV3-1/TRBV3-2	.	TRBJ2-3	.	CASSPIGGDTQYF	TGTGCCAGCAGTCCTATCGGGGGAGATACGCAGTATTTT
TRBV19	.	TRBJ1-5	.	CASSPRGTSNQPQHF	TGTGCCAGTAGTCCCCGGGGGACTAGCAATCAGCCCCAGCATTTT
TRBV9	.	TRBJ1-1	.	CASSADGGNTEAFF	TGTGCCAGCAGCGCGGATGGGGGAAACACTGAAGCTTTCTTT
TRBV5-1	once	TRBJ2-7	.	CASSLVQDAYEQYF	TGCGCCAGCAGCTTGGTACAGGATGCCTACGAGCAGTACTTC
TRBV5-4	.	TRBJ1-4	.	CASSDYNEKLFF	TGTGCCAGCAGCGACTATAATGAAAAACTGTTTTTT
TRBV19	.	TRBJ1-1	.	CASSIVMNTEAFF	TGTGCCAGTAGTATAGTGATGAACACTGAAGCTTTCTTT
TRBV30	.	TRBJ1-1	.	CAWSPGGVKNTEAFF	TGTGCCTGGAGTCCCGGGGGCGTGAAGAACACTGAAGCTTTCTTT
TRBV7-9	.	TRBJ2-7	TRBD1	CASSPRDRGGWYF	TGTGCCAGCAGCCCCCGGGACAGGGGTGGTTGGTACTTC
TRBV5-1	.	TRBJ2-2	.	CASSLADRNTGELFF	TGCGCCAGCAGCTTGGCCGACAGAAACACCGGGGAGCTGTTTTTT
TRBV7-2	.	TRBJ1-6	.	CASSSNQLTLHF	TGTGCCAGCAGCTCTAACCAGCTCACCCTCCACTTT
TRBV5-4	.	TRBJ2-7	.	CASSLAGEQYF	TGTGCCAGCAGCTTAGCGGGCGAGCAGTACTTC
TRBV5-8	.	TRBJ2-1	TRBD1	CASRKGQGASYNEQFF	TGTGCCAGCAGAAAGGGACAGGGGGCCTCCTACAATGAGCAGTTCTTC
TRBV6-6	.	TRBJ1-5	.	CASSYVAPGYNQPQHF	TGTGCCAGCAGTTACGTAGCCCCCGGCTACAATCAGCCCCAGCATTTT
TRBV5-1	.	TRBJ2-7	.	CASSLWGYKGGYEQYF	TGCGCCAGCAGCTTGTGGGGGTACAAAGGGGGCTACGAGCAGTACTTC
TRBV6-5	.	TRBJ1-1	.	CASSYAGRGTEAFF	TGTGCCAGCAGTTACGCCGGGCGGGGGACTGAAGCTTTCTTT
TRBV19	once	TRBJ1-2	TRBD1	CASSTPKVPGTENYGYTF	TGTGCCAGTAGTACCCCGAAGGTCCCCGGGACAGAAAACTATGGCTACACCTTC
TRBV14	once	TRBJ2-7	TRBD2	CASSREGRWYEQYF	TGTGCCAGCAGCCGGGAGGGGCGGTGGTACGAGCAGTACTTC
TRBV2	.	TRBJ2-3	TRBD1	CASSLDRAMADTQYF	TGTGCCAGCAGCCTCGACAGGGCTATGGCAGATACGCAGTATTTT
TRBV4-2	.	TRBJ2-7	.	CASSPTTDGVREQYF	TGTGCCAGCAGCCCCACTACGGACGGTGTCCGCGAGCAGTACTTC
TRBV6-5	.	TRBJ2-1	TRBD1	CASSYQVGQGGNEQFF	TGTGCCAGCAGCTACCAAGTGGGACAGGGGGGGAATGAGCAGTTCTTC
TRBV14	few	TRBJ1-6	.	CASSQLQLSNSPLHF	TGTGCCAGCAGCCAGCTACAGCTCTCTAATTCACCCCTCCACTTT
TRBV6-6	.	TRBJ1-2	.	CASSGPTGPANYGYTF	TGTGCCAGCAGTGGACCGACAGGCCCAGCTAACTATGGCTACACCTTC
TRBV9	.	TRBJ1-2	.	CASSVAPTREVYGYTF	TGTGCCAGCAGCGTAGCCCCGACCAGGGAAGTCTATGGCTACACCTTC
TRBV24-1	.	TRBJ1-6	.	CATRGGGSSPLHF	TGTGCCACCAGAGGCGGGGGATCCTCACCCCTCCACTTT
TRBV9	.	TRBJ2-1	.	CASSVGQGLINEQFF	TGTGCCAGCAGCGTAGGGCAGGGGCTTATCAATGAGCAGTTCTTC
TRBV7-9	.	TRBJ1-2	.	CASSFGQGEDHGYTF	TGTGCCAGCAGCTTCGGCCAGGGTGAGGACCATGGCTACACCTTC
TRBV27	medium-sized	TRBJ1-5	.	CASGHQGYSNQPQHF	TGTGCCAGCGGACACCAGGGTTATAGCAATCAGCCCCAGCATTTT
TRBV24-1	.	TRBJ2-7	TRBD1	CATWDRPYEQYF	TGTGCCACCTGGGACAGGCCCTACGAGCAGTACTTC
TRBV24-1	.	TRBJ2-7	.	CATSDSNGSEQYF	TGTGCCACCAGTGATTCAAACGGATCCGAGCAGTACTTC
TRBV18	once	TRBJ1-5	TRBD1	CASSPSGQGGGGQPQHF	TGTGCCAGCTCACCATCGGGACAGGGAGGAGGGGGACAGCCCCAGCATTTT
TRBV7-2	.	TRBJ2-5	TRBD2	CASSFRLAGSETQYF	TGTGCCAGCAGCTTCCGACTAGCGGGGTCGGAGACCCAGTACTTC
TRBV24-1	.	TRBJ2-7	.	CATSDGGGPSSYEQYF	TGTGCCACCAGTGATGGAGGAGGACCATCATCCTACGAGCAGTACTTC
TRBV11-2	.	TRBJ2-7	TRBD1	CASSLTGGGYEQYF	TGTGCCAGCAGTCTGACAGGGGGCGGCTACGAGCAGTACTTC
TRBV5-7	few	TRBJ1-1	TRBD1	CASSWGQVNTEAFF	TGTGCCAGCAGCTGGGGACAGGTGAACACTGAAGCTTTCTTT
TRBV3-1/TRBV3-2	few	TRBJ1-5	.	CASSQGGPSAQHF	TGTGCCAGCAGCCAGGGGGGACCCTCGGCCCAGCATTTT
TRBV18	.	TRBJ2-5	.	CASSPRGEETQYF	TGTGCCAGCTCCCCCCGAGGGGAAGAGACCCAGTACTTC